The present T cell receptor (beta chain) was sequenced within a study of CD4 T cells in relation to SARS-CoV-2 and coronaviruses. Background on the study: ViraFEST: approximately ten-day antigen culture of PBMCs, then TCR beta CDR3 sequencing. No peptide or an HIV-1 Nef peptide pool served as negative control.

The protocol was immunoSEQ multiplex PCR, while the TCRdb copy is restricted to in-frame clones and leaves out a portion. The profile shows under 35,000 clones, 70% to 80% of them singletons. By share, this clone counts as large (0.1 to 1%). Its antigen is not identified. The CDR3 totals 15 residues. J lost 2 bases, V lost 3 bases, and 7 bases had no gene match. Germline V CDR1 and CDR2: SGHRS, YFSETQ. The unexposed donors gave CD4+ T cells in about 2011-2019, prior to COVID-19. After about 10 days of culture, CD4+ T cells were isolated. As cell numbers allowed, unexposed-donor CD4+ T cells faced SARS-CoV-2 S/N and four cold-coronavirus spikes. Each well had approximately 2 million PBMCs in about 5% human AB serum with IL-2.

The sequence came from a human donor in good health. The rearrangement joins TRBV5-1 to TRBJ1-2; 7 bases line up with TRBD1. Material: CD4+ T cells from PBMCs, cultured in vitro. The CDR3 is CASSSGDSQNYGYTF. CDR3 sequence (DNA): TGCGCCAGCAGCTCGGGGGACAGTCAGAACTATGGCTACACCTTC.